This is a list of T cell receptor beta chains from one sample in a study of brain T cells in children with intractable seizures. Generated by immunoSEQ multiplex PCR, the TCRdb table keeps only in-frame clones and is missing some. The sample consists of approximately 41,000 clones, approximately 92% of them appearing once. Sequencing used peripheral blood, obtained at surgery. These receptors were obtained from a girl aged 2 to 9 with tuberous sclerosis and intractable seizures. CDR3s include the opening cysteine and the closing phenylalanine or tryptophan. The D gene is left open where the match is weak. Size tells how often a clone was seen (once, few, many) or the class of an expanded clone, and some rows leave it out.

TRBV5-6	NA	TRBD1	TRBJ2-3	TGTGCCAGCAGCATGGGGGACAGGGATACAGATACGCAGTATTTT	CASSMGDRDTDTQYF
TRBV7-3	NA	NA	TRBJ1-1	TGTGCCAGCAGCTTAAGACCTCGGGGAATCACTGAAGCTTTCTTT	CASSLRPRGITEAFF
TRBV4-1	NA	NA	TRBJ1-1	TGCGCCAGCAGCCAAATCTTGGGGGGGCTGGGGAACACTGAAGCTTTCTTT	CASSQILGGLGNTEAFF
TRBV2	few	NA	TRBJ1-5	TGTGCCAGCACCCCCAGGGGCAATCAGCCCCAGCATTTT	CASTPRGNQPQHF
TRBV7-9	NA	NA	TRBJ1-1	TGTGCCAGCAGCTTAGCGGGCACTGAAGCTTTCTTT	CASSLAGTEAFF
TRBV4-1	NA	NA	TRBJ1-1	TGCGCCAGCAGCCAAGGTTTTACAGCCCTGACAGCTTTCTTT	CASSQGFTALTAFF
TRBV4-1	NA	NA	TRBJ2-5	TGCGCCAGCAGCCAAGATGAGACTGAAGAGACCCAGTACTTC	CASSQDETEETQYF
TRBV9	NA	NA	TRBJ1-2	TGTGCCAGCAGCGTGGATCGAGGGAGCTATGGCTACACCTTC	CASSVDRGSYGYTF
TRBV23-1	NA	TRBD1	TRBJ1-4	TGCGCCAGCAGGCATTCGATCGACAGGGGAGAAAAACTGTTTTTT	CASRHSIDRGEKLFF
TRBV10-1	NA	NA	TRBJ1-1	TGCGCCAGCGGCGGACAGAGGAACACTGAAGCTTTCTTT	CASGGQRNTEAFF